Described below is a single TCR beta chain sequence and its context. The source of the sample is a study of blood T cell repertoires in COVID-19. In the study overall: Samples of COVID-19 (acute and convalescent) were obtained from the United States, Italy and Spain. Sources were T cells, B-cell-depleted T cells, or PBMCs; the material itself was cDNA or gDNA.

The germline V and J ends were trimmed by 5 bases and 5 bases, with 17 bases remaining between them. The germline gives CDR1 SGHAT, CDR2 FQNNGV. The CDR3 spans 15 residues. Study processing details: Reference gene primer amplification in the assay estimated nucleated cell counts. TCRdb keeps only in-frame clones here, not all; method: immunoSEQ multiplex PCR. V, J and clone size are those of that table, while D and trimming were read from the DNA. The profile shows approximately 240,000 clones, under 85% of them singletons. The chain recombines TRBV11-2 with TRBJ2-3; D might be TRBD1 (5 bases). Material for sequencing was peripheral blood. The receptor was isolated from a human donor in a cohort sampled during active COVID-19. This chain's CDR3 is CASSPGQGEGDTQYF. The DNA of the CDR3 is TGTGCCAGCAGCCCCGGGCAGGGTGAAGGAGATACGCAGTATTTT.